The 13 T cell receptor beta chains below all came from one sample that was sequenced in a study of T cell repertoires in cytomegalovirus infection. Each CDR3 protein is one row after TCRdb ran MiXCR on the reads. The sample consists of about 310,000 distinct CDR3 sequences, about a sixth of them appearing once. The sequenced material came from PBMCs. These TCRs come from a human donor in good health (CMV status not recorded). Some clones in this sample may be carry-over from other donors' samples.

This clonotype was recorded only once. The rearrangement links TRBV7-3 to TRBJ2-5; either TRBD1 or TRBD2 may fit D (6 bases each). V lost 4 bases, J lost 2 bases, and 17 bases lay in between. Germline CDR1 and CDR2: SGHTA and FQGTGA. This CDR3 comprises 16 residues. The CDR3 spells CASSWGPGVGQETQYF. In DNA, the CDR3 is TGTGCCAGCAGCTGGGGGCCGGGGGTCGGACAAGAGACCCAGTACTTC.

The gene calls are TRBV6-1 and TRBJ1-3; the D is unclear. The V and J ends lost 6 bases and 0 bases respectively, with 15 bases between them. Per germline, CDR1 MNHNS and CDR2 SASEGT. The CDR3 covers 16 residues. The DNA of the CDR3 is TGTGCCAGCAGCAGGCGTGGAGCCTACTCTGGAAACACCATATATTTT. This gives the protein CASSRRGAYSGNTIYF.

This clonotype was picked up many times. The J gene is TRBJ2-1, the V gene TRBV7-9; no firm D call. Germline CDR1 SEHNR, CDR2 FQNEAQ (reference sequence). CDR3 size: 11 residues. V gave up 7 bases and J gave up 3 bases, with 4 bases separating them. For the CDR3, the DNA is TGTGCCAGCAACATCTACAATGAGCAGTTCTTC. This sequence encodes CASNIYNEQFF. The full variable domain, completed using reference TRBV7-9 and TRBJ2-1, is DTGVSQNPRHKITKRGQNVTFRCDPISEHNRLYWYRQTLGQGPEFLTYFQNEAQLEKSRLLSDRFSAERPKGSFSTLEIQRTEQGDSAMYLCASNIYNEQFFGPGTRLTVL.

This clonotype has just a few counts. The chain employs TRBV9 and TRBJ2-2; perhaps D is TRBD1 or TRBD2 (5 bases each). Germline V gene lookup returns CDR1 SGDLS and CDR2 YYNGEE. CDR3 size: 15 residues. V gave up 0 bases and J gave up 1 base, with 7 bases separating them. CDR3 DNA: TGTGCCAGCAGCGTAGGGGGGATGAACACCGGGGAGCTGTTTTTT. This gives the protein CASSVGGMNTGELFF.

This clonotype showed up many times. V usage is TRBV4-1 and J usage is TRBJ2-1; a possible D gene is TRBD1 (6 bases). The ends were cut back, 4 bases at V and 4 bases at J, with 11 bases in the middle. Germline loops: CDR1 MGHRA, CDR2 YSYEKL. The CDR3 consists of 14 residues. CDR3: CASSPQGLYNEQFF. The CDR3 bases are TGCGCCAGCAGCCCCCAGGGGCTTTACAATGAGCAGTTCTTC.

CDR3 nucleotides: TGTGCCAGCAGTTTCGGGGGGGCGGGCAATGAGCAGTTCTTC. It encodes CASSFGGAGNEQFF. The V call is TRBV27, the J call TRBJ2-1; 8 positions agree with TRBD2. V was pared by 3 bases and J by 6 bases, with 4 bases of the junction left unmatched. This CDR3 is 14 amino acids long. Germline V lookup: CDR1 MNHEY, CDR2 SMNVEV (reference sequence).

In this sample, this clonotype turned up many times. V usage is TRBV5-4 and J usage is TRBJ1-4; the match to TRBD1 covers 8 bases. The length of the CDR3 is 14 residues. V lost 0 bases and J lost 10; bases outside the gene matches: 5. Per the germline V gene, CDR1 is SGHNT and CDR2 is YYREEE (reference sequence). CDR3 loop: CASSLDRGLPKLFF. In nucleotides, the CDR3 is TGTGCCAGCAGCTTGGACAGGGGGTTACCAAAACTGTTTTTT.

The chain recombines TRBV4-2 with TRBJ1-4; D is possibly TRBD1 (5 bases). V was cut by 2 bases and J by 7 bases, with 17 bases left in between. The CDR3 has 16 amino acids. Germline CDR1 and CDR2: LGHNA and YNFKEQ. The DNA for the CDR3 is TGTGCCAGCAGCCAAAGTCTCCAGGGTCGGGGTGAAAAACTGTTTTTT. Its translation is CASSQSLQGRGEKLFF.

Concerning this clonotype: A much larger clone is a single base away; this may be a read error. The rearrangement uses TRBV6-1 and TRBJ1-5; no definite D call. V was trimmed by 6 bases and J by 2 bases, leaving 26 bases between them. The CDR3 totals 19 residues. CDR1 and CDR2 (germline): MNHNS, SASEGT. The CDR3 spells CASRELDGRRAGGNQPQHF. The CDR3 DNA reads TGTGCCAGCAGGGAACTAGATGGAAGGAGGGCTGGGGGCAATCAGCCCCAGCATTTT.

In this sample, this clonotype turned up a few times. The rearrangement uses TRBV9 and TRBJ2-5, with TRBD1 matching 7 bases. Unmatched junction bases numbered 10, after V lost 3 bases and J lost 5 bases. Germline V lookup: CDR1 SGDLS, CDR2 YYNGEE. There are 15 residues in the CDR3. The CDR3 DNA follows: TGTGCCAGCAGCGCGACGCCGACAGGGCGGGAGACCCAGTACTTC. Encoded protein: CASSATPTGRETQYF.

This clonotype came up many times. The V gene is TRBV7-6, the J gene TRBJ1-1; no clear D. V was clipped by 1 base and J by 0 bases, with 6 bases between them. Germline CDR1 reads SGHVS; CDR2 reads FNYEAQ. The CDR3 runs to 14 residues. DNA for the CDR3: TGTGCCAGCAGCTTAGGGCAGGTGAACACTGAAGCTTTCTTT. As protein: CASSLGQVNTEAFF.

The V call is TRBV29-1, the J call TRBJ2-5; 8 bases are shared with TRBD2. Germline V lookup: CDR1 SQVTM, CDR2 ANQGSEA. The CDR3 length is 15 residues. After removal of 7 bases from V and 1 base from J, the junction contained 11 bases not matched to a gene. DNA for the CDR3: TGCAGCGGTGTCCCGACTAGCGAGTCCCAAGAGACCCAGTACTTC. Translating it yields CSGVPTSESQETQYF. The whole variable domain, filled in from reference TRBV29-1 and TRBJ2-5, reads SAVISQKPSRDICQRGTSLTIQCQVDSQVTMMFWYRQQPGQSLTLIATANQGSEATYESGFVIDKFPISRPNLTFSTLTVSNMSPEDSSIYLCSGVPTSESQETQYFGPGTRLLVL.

This clonotype showed up just a few times. The V and J genes are TRBV7-2 and TRBJ1-5; D is uncertain. Germline lookup yields CDR1 SGHTA and CDR2 FQGNSA. Deletions cut 2 bases from V and 9 bases from J, with 11 bases between. The CDR3 contains 13 residues. The CDR3 protein is CASSLSNPGPQHF. In DNA, the CDR3 is TGTGCCAGCAGCTTATCGAACCCCGGGCCCCAGCATTTT.